These T cell receptor beta chains were read from a single sample in a study of blood T cell repertoires in COVID-19. Sequencing used immunoSEQ multiplex PCR; TCRdb keeps in-frame clones, though not all of them. The table includes about 130,000 clones, around nine tenths detected once. The source material was peripheral blood. These TCRs come from a man in his 60s with COVID-19, enrolled during active disease. The CDR3 runs from the conserved cysteine through the conserved F or W. D genes are given only for firm matches. Rows may omit the clone size; those that give it use once, few, many or a size class.

length,J,D,V,size,DNA,CDR3
12,TRBJ1-2,.,TRBV2,.,TGTGCCAGCAATAAAGGGGCTACTGGCTACACCTTC,CASNKGATGYTF
16,TRBJ2-2,TRBD1,TRBV19,.,TGTGCCAGTAGTATAGGGACAGGGGTAGGCACCGGGGAGCTGTTTTTT,CASSIGTGVGTGELFF
14,TRBJ1-1,.,TRBV5-1,.,TGCGCCAGCAGCTCCTTCGACAGGAACACTGAAGCTTTCTTT,CASSSFDRNTEAFF
13,TRBJ1-4,.,TRBV30,.,TGTGCCTGCCACCTAGCAACTAATGAAAAACTGTTTTTT,CACHLATNEKLFF
15,TRBJ2-5,.,TRBV25-1,.,TGTGCCAGCAGTGATTTAACCGCAGACCAAGAGACCCAGTACTTC,CASSDLTADQETQYF
18,TRBJ1-3,TRBD1,TRBV9,once,TGTGCCAGCAGCGTAGGGGGAACCACAGGGGGCTCTGGAAACACCATATATTTT,CASSVGGTTGGSGNTIYF
13,TRBJ2-7,.,TRBV19,.,TGTGCCACTCAGGGGGAGGACTCCTACGAGCAGTACTTC,CATQGEDSYEQYF
14,TRBJ2-2,TRBD2,TRBV5-4,.,TGTGCCAGCAGCTTCGGGTTAGCGGGAGGTGAGCTGTTTTTT,CASSFGLAGGELFF
15,TRBJ2-7,.,TRBV6-2/TRBV6-3,.,TGTGCCAGCAGTTCTCTACGGGAGACCCCCTACGAGCAGTACTTC,CASSSLRETPYEQYF
14,TRBJ2-7,TRBD1,TRBV18,.,TGTGCCAGCTCACCGGACAGGTCCACCTACGAGCAGTACTTC,CASSPDRSTYEQYF
14,TRBJ2-7,TRBD1,TRBV13,.,TGTGCCAGCAGCCCCGGACAGGGCTACTACGAGCAGTACTTC,CASSPGQGYYEQYF
14,TRBJ1-6,TRBD1,TRBV11-3,.,TGTGCCAGCAGCTTAGGGACAGGGTATTCACCCCTCCACTTT,CASSLGTGYSPLHF
15,TRBJ2-7,.,TRBV7-9,.,TGTGCCAGCAGCTCGGGCCGAGGGCTCTCCTACGAGCAGTACTTC,CASSSGRGLSYEQYF
15,TRBJ2-2,TRBD1,TRBV7-6,.,TGTGCCAGCAGCGCGGGACAGGGGGCCACCGGGGAGCTGTTTTTT,CASSAGQGATGELFF
13,TRBJ1-5,.,TRBV12-3/TRBV12-4,.,TGTGCCAGCAGTTCACAGGAAGACGACGACCAGCATTTT,CASSSQEDDDQHF
15,TRBJ2-7,TRBD2,TRBV6-5,.,TGTGCCAGCAGTCCTAGCGGGAGGGCCGATTACGAGCAGTACTTC,CASSPSGRADYEQYF
14,TRBJ2-1,TRBD2,TRBV6-6,.,TGTGCCAGCAGACTGACTAGCGGGAGTAATGAGCAGTTCTTC,CASRLTSGSNEQFF
14,TRBJ2-1,.,TRBV21-1,.,TGTGCCAGCAGCAAAGTGGAGGCGGGTAGATTGCAGTTCTTC,CASSKVEAGRLQFF
14,TRBJ2-7,TRBD1,TRBV30,once,TGTGCCTGGAGTGCGACAGGGGTTAGAGACGAGCAGTACTTC,CAWSATGVRDEQYF
17,TRBJ2-3,.,TRBV21-1,.,TGTGCCAGCAGCAAAAGGCTGGCGGGAGGCCGGGTAGATACGCAGTATTTT,CASSKRLAGGRVDTQYF
15,TRBJ2-5,.,TRBV13,.,TGTGCCAGCAGCTTAGGCGTCGGTCTGGGGGGAACCCAGTACTTC,CASSLGVGLGGTQYF
17,TRBJ2-5,TRBD2,TRBV7-3,.,TGTGCCAGCAGCTTAAACTATCCTCAGCGGGAGTCAGAGACCCAGTACTTC,CASSLNYPQRESETQYF
14,TRBJ1-2,TRBD1,TRBV30,once,TGTGCCTGGAGTAGAGACAGGGGGCTGTATGGCTACACCTTC,CAWSRDRGLYGYTF
16,TRBJ1-2,.,TRBV7-9,.,TGTGCCAGCAGCGAACCCCCCGCTAGGGGTGTTAAAGGCTACACCTTC,CASSEPPARGVKGYTF